The TCR beta chain described here comes from a study of T-cell memory formation after mild COVID-19. About the study: TCR clusters largely stayed donor specific.

Each CDR3 protein gets one entry after TCRdb re-called the 5' RACE reads with MiXCR. The sample consists of around 120,000 distinct CDR3 sequences, about a sixth of them appearing once. V was cut by 3 bases and J by 2 bases, with 12 bases left in between. This CDR3 is built from 15 residues. Per the germline V gene, CDR1 is SGDLS and CDR2 is YYNGEE. The sequence was collected from an adult woman who had mild COVID-19 (a few samples of this study predate the infection). Cell type and time point are not known. Sequenced sample: PBMCs or a T cell subset sorted from them (not recorded which). V is TRBV9 and J is TRBJ1-3, with TRBD1 as a possible D gene (6 bases). CDR3 protein: CASSARDTTGNTIYF. In DNA form, the CDR3 reads TGTGCCAGCAGCGCCCGGGACACAACTGGAAACACCATATATTTT.